This T cell receptor (beta chain) stems from a study of blood T cell repertoires in COVID-19. Per the germline V gene, CDR1 is LNHNV and CDR2 is YYDKDF (reference sequence). CDR3 length equals 17 residues. V lost 6 bases and J lost 1; bases outside the gene matches: 12. Authors' analysis steps: Amplifying reference gene primers gave estimates of nucleated cell counts. Libraries were prepared by immunoSEQ multiplex PCR; TCRdb keeps only in-frame clonotypes and omits some of them. The V and J calls and the clone size are those of that table, but D and trimming were determined from the DNA. In the table there are fewer than 140,000 clones, over 55% of which are singletons.

This receptor was identified in a human donor with acute or convalescent COVID-19. The donor label of this sample is uncertain. Sequencing was carried out using peripheral blood. The chain uses TRBV15 and TRBJ1-5; 7 bases map to TRBD1. The DNA of the CDR3 is TGTGCCACCAGAGGGCGGACAGGCCTGTCGAGCAATCAGCCCCAGCATTTT. Encoded protein: CATRGRTGLSSNQPQHF.